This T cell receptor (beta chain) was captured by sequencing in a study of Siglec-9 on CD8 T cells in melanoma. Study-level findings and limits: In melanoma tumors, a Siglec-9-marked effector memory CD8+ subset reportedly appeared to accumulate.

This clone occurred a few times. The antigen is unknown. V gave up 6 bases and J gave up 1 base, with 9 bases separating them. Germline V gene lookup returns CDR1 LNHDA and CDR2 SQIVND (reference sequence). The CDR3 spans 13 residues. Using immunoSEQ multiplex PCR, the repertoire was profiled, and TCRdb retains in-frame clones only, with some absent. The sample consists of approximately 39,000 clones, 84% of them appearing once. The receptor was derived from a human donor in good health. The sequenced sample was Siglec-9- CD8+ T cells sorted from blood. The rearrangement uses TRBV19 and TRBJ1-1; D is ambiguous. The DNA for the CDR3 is TGTGCCAGTAGGAGGGCCCCGAACACTGAAGCTTTCTTT. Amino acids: CASRRAPNTEAFF.